The clone carrying this T cell receptor beta chain was detected only a few times. Its antigen is not known. This record belongs to a study of T cells in Graves' hyperthyroidism and ophthalmopathy. Points from the study as a whole: Prediction of ophthalmopathy progression came a median around 7.1 months pre-onset.

Researchers amplified the TCR beta CDR3 regions from RNA transcripts. First-round RT-PCR of the TCR CDR3 relied on the HTBI primer set. TCRdb itself ran the multiplex PCR reads through MiXCR, one entry per CDR3 protein. The table shows hundreds of thousands of distinct CDR3 sequences, with 45% occurring only once. Patients having uncontrolled infection, another autoimmune disease, pregnancy or lactation were not included. On the basis of clinical symptoms, serum thyroxine and TRAb, thyroid ultrasound and orbital computed tomography, diagnoses were made. CDR1 and CDR2 from the germline V gene are DFQATT and SNEGSKA (reference sequence). The CDR3 covers 14 residues. V was clipped by 0 bases and J by 5 bases, with 13 bases between them.

This chain connects TRBV20-1 to TRBJ1-1; D is possibly TRBD1 (5 bases). The sample taken for sequencing was peripheral blood or thyroid tissue (not recorded which). The clonotype comes from an adult man with Graves' disease, either hyperthyroidism or ophthalmopathy (not recorded which). CDR3 protein: CSAREWGENTEAFF. The CDR3 DNA reads TGCAGTGCTAGAGAGTGGGGGGAGAATACTGAAGCTTTCTTT.